The rows below give T cell receptor beta chains drawn from one sample of a study of cytomegalovirus exposure and HLA in healthy donors. Sequencing was performed with immunoSEQ multiplex PCR; in TCRdb, only in-frame clones are kept and a portion is missing. This table holds about 100,000 clones, approximately 80% found once. The sequenced sample was PBMCs. The origin of the receptors is a female donor in good health and CMV-seropositive. The CDR3 runs from the conserved cysteine through the conserved F or W. The D gene is left open where the match is weak. Not every row has a clone size; where given, it reads once, few, many or a size class.

d_gene: TRBD1; abundance: few; v_gene: TRBV9; j_gene: TRBJ2-7; CDR3nt: TGTGCCAGCAGCGGGGGGACAGGGGGGAGGAACGAGCAGTACTTC; CDR3aa: CASSGGTGGRNEQYF
d_gene: NA; abundance: NA; v_gene: TRBV5-1; j_gene: TRBJ2-7; CDR3nt: TGCGCCAGCAGCTTGGCATCAGGGGCGACCTACGAGCAGTACTTC; CDR3aa: CASSLASGATYEQYF
d_gene: TRBD1; abundance: few; v_gene: TRBV6-5; j_gene: TRBJ1-4; CDR3nt: TGTGCCAGCAGCCCAGGGGGCTTCCTTGAAAAACTGTTTTTT; CDR3aa: CASSPGGFLEKLFF
d_gene: TRBD1; abundance: NA; v_gene: TRBV7-2; j_gene: TRBJ2-1; CDR3nt: TGTGCCAGCAGCGGAGGGACAGGGATCCGTGTTGAGCAGTTCTTC; CDR3aa: CASSGGTGIRVEQFF
d_gene: NA; abundance: NA; v_gene: TRBV7-7; j_gene: TRBJ2-3; CDR3nt: TGTGCCAGCAGCCCGGAACCAGGGGCATATACGCAGTATTTT; CDR3aa: CASSPEPGAYTQYF
d_gene: NA; abundance: NA; v_gene: TRBV30; j_gene: TRBJ1-3; CDR3nt: TGTGCCTGGTCCCTCGGGGGGTCTGCTGGAAACACCATATATTTT; CDR3aa: CAWSLGGSAGNTIYF
d_gene: NA; abundance: NA; v_gene: TRBV19; j_gene: TRBJ1-1; CDR3nt: TGTGCCAGTAGTATAGGCCCCCAACATAGGTCGGAGCCTGAAGCTTTCTTT; CDR3aa: CASSIGPQHRSEPEAFF
d_gene: TRBD1; abundance: NA; v_gene: TRBV7-9; j_gene: TRBJ1-6; CDR3nt: TGTGCCAGCAGCTTAGTGGGACAGTCAAATTCACCCCTCCACTTT; CDR3aa: CASSLVGQSNSPLHF
d_gene: NA; abundance: NA; v_gene: TRBV13; j_gene: TRBJ1-6; CDR3nt: TGTGCCAGCAGCTCATCTGGGGGGAGCTCCTATAATTCACCCCTCCACTTT; CDR3aa: CASSSSGGSSYNSPLHF
d_gene: NA; abundance: NA; v_gene: TRBV5-4; j_gene: TRBJ1-4; CDR3nt: TGTGCCAGCAGCCCCGCCGCGGGGGCTCACAATGAAAAACTGTTTTTT; CDR3aa: CASSPAAGAHNEKLFF
d_gene: NA; abundance: NA; v_gene: TRBV9; j_gene: TRBJ1-1; CDR3nt: TGTGCCAGCAGAGGGACAAGGAACACTGAAGCTTTCTTT; CDR3aa: CASRGTRNTEAFF
d_gene: NA; abundance: NA; v_gene: TRBV5-1; j_gene: TRBJ1-4; CDR3nt: TGCGCCAGCAGGACTCAAGTATTGGGAGCTAATGAAAAACTGTTTTTT; CDR3aa: CASRTQVLGANEKLFF
d_gene: NA; abundance: NA; v_gene: TRBV7-9; j_gene: TRBJ2-1; CDR3nt: TGTGCCAGCAGCGGCCCGGAGGTCTCCTACAATGAGCAGTTCTTC; CDR3aa: CASSGPEVSYNEQFF
d_gene: NA; abundance: once; v_gene: TRBV7-2; j_gene: TRBJ2-1; CDR3nt: TGTGCCAGCAGCCCTCGCGGGGGCTGGCAGTTCTTC; CDR3aa: CASSPRGGWQFF
d_gene: TRBD1; abundance: few; v_gene: TRBV30; j_gene: TRBJ1-1; CDR3nt: TGTGCCTTAACAGGGGTCCCCTCTGAAGCTTTCTTT; CDR3aa: CALTGVPSEAFF
d_gene: TRBD1; abundance: NA; v_gene: TRBV27; j_gene: TRBJ2-1; CDR3nt: TGTGCCAGCGGAAGGGGACAGGGGGGGTGGAATGAGCAGTTCTTC; CDR3aa: CASGRGQGGWNEQFF
d_gene: NA; abundance: once; v_gene: TRBV4-2; j_gene: TRBJ2-2; CDR3nt: TGTGCCAGCAGCCAAGCTAGGATCGACACCGGGGAGCTGTTTTTT; CDR3aa: CASSQARIDTGELFF
d_gene: TRBD1; abundance: NA; v_gene: TRBV5-1; j_gene: TRBJ1-4; CDR3nt: TGCGCCAGCAGCTTGGTCCCGACAGGGTCGGATGAAAAACTGTTTTTT; CDR3aa: CASSLVPTGSDEKLFF
d_gene: TRBD2; abundance: NA; v_gene: TRBV9; j_gene: TRBJ2-3; CDR3nt: TGTGCCAGCAGCGTAGCGACTAGCGGGGGCCTGAACACAGATACGCAGTATTTT; CDR3aa: CASSVATSGGLNTDTQYF
d_gene: TRBD1; abundance: NA; v_gene: TRBV7-2; j_gene: TRBJ2-7; CDR3nt: TGTGCCAGCAGAAAAAGGGACAGTTCCTACGAGCAGTACTTC; CDR3aa: CASRKRDSSYEQYF
d_gene: NA; abundance: NA; v_gene: TRBV10-3; j_gene: TRBJ1-2; CDR3nt: TGTGCCATCAGTGACCCCCGATGGACAGAACCTTACAGCTATGGCTACACCTTC; CDR3aa: CAISDPRWTEPYSYGYTF
d_gene: TRBD1; abundance: NA; v_gene: TRBV5-1; j_gene: TRBJ2-1; CDR3nt: TGCGCCAGCAGCCCTAAACCAGACAGGGACTCCTACAATGAGCAGTTCTTC; CDR3aa: CASSPKPDRDSYNEQFF
d_gene: NA; abundance: NA; v_gene: TRBV5-6; j_gene: TRBJ2-7; CDR3nt: TGTGCCAGCAGCTTGGTCGGAGACGAGCAGTACTTC; CDR3aa: CASSLVGDEQYF
d_gene: NA; abundance: NA; v_gene: TRBV5-4; j_gene: TRBJ2-5; CDR3nt: TGTGCCAGCAGCCGAGAAATTCAAGAGACCCAGTACTTC; CDR3aa: CASSREIQETQYF
d_gene: TRBD1; abundance: NA; v_gene: TRBV7-9; j_gene: TRBJ1-1; CDR3nt: TGTGCCAGCAGCTCCCCGGCAGGGGGCTATAACACTGAAGCTTTCTTT; CDR3aa: CASSSPAGGYNTEAFF
d_gene: NA; abundance: NA; v_gene: TRBV4-3; j_gene: TRBJ1-1; CDR3nt: TGCGCCAGCAGCCAAGAATGGGCGAGCACTGAAGCTTTCTTT; CDR3aa: CASSQEWASTEAFF
d_gene: TRBD2; abundance: NA; v_gene: TRBV7-2; j_gene: TRBJ2-5; CDR3nt: TGTGCCAGCAGCAGGCGGACTAGCGGGGGGGAACGGGTCCAGTACTTC; CDR3aa: CASSRRTSGGERVQYF
d_gene: NA; abundance: NA; v_gene: TRBV7-9; j_gene: TRBJ2-2; CDR3nt: TGTGCCAGCAGCTTGAGGCGGGAGAACACCGGGGAGCTGTTTTTT; CDR3aa: CASSLRRENTGELFF
d_gene: NA; abundance: few; v_gene: TRBV4-2; j_gene: TRBJ1-1; CDR3nt: TGTGCCAGCAGCCGATTTTCGGGGGTACTGAACACTGAAGCTTTCTTT; CDR3aa: CASSRFSGVLNTEAFF
d_gene: TRBD2; abundance: NA; v_gene: TRBV2; j_gene: TRBJ2-1; CDR3nt: TGTGCCAGCAGTGGGGGGACTAGGTCCTACAATGAGCAGTTCTTC; CDR3aa: CASSGGTRSYNEQFF
d_gene: NA; abundance: NA; v_gene: TRBV7-8; j_gene: TRBJ2-7; CDR3nt: TGTGCCAGCAGCCCCCGACTAGGGGGAGGGGGCGAGCAGTACTTC; CDR3aa: CASSPRLGGGGEQYF
d_gene: NA; abundance: NA; v_gene: TRBV6-5; j_gene: TRBJ2-2; CDR3nt: TGTGCCAGCAGTTACCAACAGAGGAACACCGGGGAGCTGTTTTTT; CDR3aa: CASSYQQRNTGELFF
d_gene: TRBD1; abundance: NA; v_gene: TRBV4-1; j_gene: TRBJ2-5; CDR3nt: TGCGCCAGCAGCCGGGGACAGGGCCCCTCGGGGTCCCAGTACTTC; CDR3aa: CASSRGQGPSGSQYF
d_gene: NA; abundance: NA; v_gene: TRBV5-4; j_gene: TRBJ2-7; CDR3nt: TGTGCCAGCAGCTGGGGGGGACGACTAGGGGGCTACGAGCAGTACTTC; CDR3aa: CASSWGGRLGGYEQYF
d_gene: TRBD1; abundance: NA; v_gene: TRBV2; j_gene: TRBJ1-6; CDR3nt: TGTGCCAGCAGGGGGGACAGGGGATATAATTCACCCCTCCACTTT; CDR3aa: CASRGDRGYNSPLHF
d_gene: NA; abundance: NA; v_gene: TRBV5-1; j_gene: TRBJ2-1; CDR3nt: TGCGCCAGCAGCGTACAGAGTGGCAATGAGCAGTTCTTC; CDR3aa: CASSVQSGNEQFF
d_gene: NA; abundance: NA; v_gene: TRBV6-1; j_gene: TRBJ1-5; CDR3nt: TGTGCCAGCAGAAGAGGGAATCAGCCCCAGCATTTT; CDR3aa: CASRRGNQPQHF
d_gene: TRBD2; abundance: once; v_gene: TRBV4-1; j_gene: TRBJ2-1; CDR3nt: TGCGCCAGCAGCCTCAGGACTAGCCTGGGCAATGAGCAGTTCTTC; CDR3aa: CASSLRTSLGNEQFF
d_gene: TRBD1; abundance: NA; v_gene: TRBV11-3; j_gene: TRBJ2-6; CDR3nt: TGTGCCAGCAGCTCCACAGGGGCTGGGGCCAACGGCCTGACTTTC; CDR3aa: CASSSTGAGANGLTF
d_gene: TRBD2; abundance: once; v_gene: TRBV18; j_gene: TRBJ2-5; CDR3nt: TGTGCCAGCTCACCGGCGGCGGGGGGAGAGACCCAGTACTTC; CDR3aa: CASSPAAGGETQYF
d_gene: TRBD1; abundance: few; v_gene: TRBV11-2; j_gene: TRBJ2-5; CDR3nt: TGTGCCAGCAGTCGGGACAGGGGAAGAGAGACCCAGTACTTC; CDR3aa: CASSRDRGRETQYF
d_gene: TRBD1; abundance: NA; v_gene: TRBV7-2; j_gene: TRBJ1-5; CDR3nt: TGTGCCAGCCAGGCGGGCCAGGGGGTCACTCAGCCCCAGCATTTT; CDR3aa: CASQAGQGVTQPQHF
d_gene: TRBD1; abundance: NA; v_gene: TRBV14; j_gene: TRBJ1-1; CDR3nt: TGTGCCAGCAGCCAAACGACAGGGTCTGAAGCTTTCTTT; CDR3aa: CASSQTTGSEAFF
d_gene: TRBD2; abundance: NA; v_gene: TRBV7-6; j_gene: TRBJ2-1; CDR3nt: TGTGCCAGCAGCTCCTACGGCGGGAGCGGCAATGAGCAGTTCTTC; CDR3aa: CASSSYGGSGNEQFF
d_gene: NA; abundance: NA; v_gene: TRBV30; j_gene: TRBJ1-1; CDR3nt: TGTGCCTCTCCCCGAGGGGGAGAATCTGAAGCTTTCTTT; CDR3aa: CASPRGGESEAFF
d_gene: TRBD2; abundance: once; v_gene: TRBV18; j_gene: TRBJ2-5; CDR3nt: TGTGCCAGCTCACCTTCCCTGACTAGCGAGGGAGAGACCCAGTACTTC; CDR3aa: CASSPSLTSEGETQYF
d_gene: TRBD2; abundance: NA; v_gene: TRBV7-9; j_gene: TRBJ2-3; CDR3nt: TGTTCCAGCAGCTTACGGCTAGCGGGAGAGGAGGAGCAGTATTTT; CDR3aa: CSSSLRLAGEEEQYF
d_gene: NA; abundance: NA; v_gene: TRBV27; j_gene: TRBJ2-7; CDR3nt: TGTGCCAGCAGTTTAACGGCGGGGAGGTCCTCCTACGAGCAGTACTTC; CDR3aa: CASSLTAGRSSYEQYF
d_gene: NA; abundance: few; v_gene: TRBV21-1; j_gene: TRBJ1-1; CDR3nt: TGTGCCAGCAGCTCGAACTGGGGGGGGGTGAACACTGAAGCTTTCTTT; CDR3aa: CASSSNWGGVNTEAFF
d_gene: TRBD1; abundance: NA; v_gene: TRBV5-1; j_gene: TRBJ1-1; CDR3nt: TGCGCCAGCAGCTTACTTCGACAGGGACCGAACACTGAAGCTTTCTTT; CDR3aa: CASSLLRQGPNTEAFF
d_gene: NA; abundance: NA; v_gene: TRBV6-5; j_gene: TRBJ1-5; CDR3nt: TGTGCCAGCAGTTACGGGGGCTCGGGTCAGCCCCAGCATTTT; CDR3aa: CASSYGGSGQPQHF
d_gene: TRBD2; abundance: once; v_gene: TRBV30; j_gene: TRBJ2-5; CDR3nt: TGTGCCTGGAGTGTACTAGCGGGACAAGAGACCCAGTACTTC; CDR3aa: CAWSVLAGQETQYF
d_gene: TRBD2; abundance: NA; v_gene: TRBV29-1; j_gene: TRBJ2-7; CDR3nt: TGCAGCGTAGGACTAGCGGGACGATACGAGCAGTACTTC; CDR3aa: CSVGLAGRYEQYF